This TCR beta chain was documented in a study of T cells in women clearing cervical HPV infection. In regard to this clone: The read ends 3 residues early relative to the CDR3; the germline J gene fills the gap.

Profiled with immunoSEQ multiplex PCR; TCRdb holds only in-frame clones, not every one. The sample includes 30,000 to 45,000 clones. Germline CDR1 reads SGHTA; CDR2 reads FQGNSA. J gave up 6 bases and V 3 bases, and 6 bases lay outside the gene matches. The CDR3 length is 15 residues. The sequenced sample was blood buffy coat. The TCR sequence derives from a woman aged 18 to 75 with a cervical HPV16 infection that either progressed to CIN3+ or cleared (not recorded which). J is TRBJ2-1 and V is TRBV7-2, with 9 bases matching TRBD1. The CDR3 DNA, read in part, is TGTGCCAGCAGCTTTGGACAGGGGCGGTTCAATGAG. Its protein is CASSFGQGRFNE. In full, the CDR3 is CASSFGQGRFNEQFF.